This entry lists 19 T cell receptor beta chains sequenced from one sample in a study of blood T cell repertoires in COVID-19. Measured with immunoSEQ multiplex PCR; TCRdb has only the in-frame clones, and not every one. The sample shows more than 140,000 clones, around 86% of them seen only once. Sequencing input: peripheral blood. The source is a human donor in a cohort sampled during active COVID-19.

This clone was counted only a few times. The rearrangement links TRBV5-5 to TRBJ2-7; 8 bases fit TRBD1. The trim removed 2 bases at V and 2 bases at J, leaving 6 bases unmatched. This CDR3 region has 15 residues. CDR1 is SGHKS, CDR2 YYEKEE, per germline (reference sequence). In DNA form, the CDR3 reads TGTGCCAGCAGCTTCGTCACAGGGGGGCCCTACGAGCAGTACTTC. Protein: CASSFVTGGPYEQYF.

J is TRBJ1-2 and V is TRBV28; D not certain. Germline V gene data show CDR1 as MDHEN and CDR2 as SYDVKM. The CDR3 is made up of 12 amino acids. In DNA form, the CDR3 reads TGTGCTTCCGGAGATGGTCTCTATGGCTACACCTTC. This gives the protein CASGDGLYGYTF.

V usage is TRBV29-1 and J usage is TRBJ2-3; TRBD2 matches 8 bases. V shed 1 base, J shed 1 base, and the junction held 4 bases outside the gene matches. The CDR3 is 15 residues long. Germline loops: CDR1 SQVTM, CDR2 ANQGSEA. CDR3 in amino acids: CSVEGQAGGTDTQYF. CDR3 nucleotides: TGCAGCGTTGAAGGCCAAGCGGGGGGCACAGATACGCAGTATTTT.

The rearrangement joins TRBV3-1 (or the pseudogene TRBV3-2) to TRBJ2-5; D remains unclear. Germline CDR1 LGHDT, CDR2 YNNKEL (reference sequence). This CDR3 is 11 amino acids long. Trimming took 3 bases from V and 4 from J, leaving 3 bases between them. CDR3 coding DNA: TGTGCCAGCAGCCAGGCAGAGACCCAGTACTTC. It specifies CASSQAETQYF.

V gene TRBV28 combines with J gene TRBJ2-7, with D perhaps TRBD1 (6 bases). V lost 6 bases, J lost 5 bases, and 11 bases lay in between. Germline V CDR1 and CDR2: MDHEN, SYDVKM. CDR3 length: 12 residues. CDR3 protein: CASRTGRDEQYF. The CDR3 region has the DNA TGTGCCAGCAGGACAGGCAGGGACGAGCAGTACTTC.

The chain combines TRBV3-1 (or the pseudogene TRBV3-2) with TRBJ1-2, with D tentatively TRBD1 (6 bases). CDR3 length equals 22 residues. V lost 0 bases and J 1 base, leaving 30 bases between the germline ends. The germline V gene encodes CDR1 LGHDT and CDR2 YNNKEL (reference sequence). The CDR3 DNA is TGTGCCAGCAGCCAAGAAGAAGGGTTGGGACGGACATCAGGGGATTTTAACTATGGCTACACCTTC. It encodes CASSQEEGLGRTSGDFNYGYTF.

CDR3 protein: CASQLNSGRFYEQYF. CDR3 in DNA: TGCGCCAGCCAACTCAATAGCGGGAGGTTTTACGAGCAGTACTTC. V is TRBV5-1 and J is TRBJ2-7; 10 nucleotides match TRBD2. The trim removed 7 bases at V and 4 bases at J, leaving 11 bases unmatched. Germline CDR1 is SGHRS and CDR2 is YFSETQ. CDR3 length: 15 residues.

Ten or more counts support this clone. V usage is TRBV29-1 and J usage is TRBJ1-2; possible D gene TRBD1, 5 bases. The ends were cut back, 5 bases at V and 8 bases at J, with 24 bases in the middle. The CDR3 consists of 15 residues. CDR1 and CDR2 from the germline V gene are SQVTM and ANQGSEA. Here the CDR3 reads CSVQGGGALRWGYTF. In nucleotides, the CDR3 is TGCAGCGTTCAAGGCGGCGGGGCCCTTCGGTGGGGCTACACCTTC.

The genes are TRBV9 and TRBJ1-1, with D unresolved. Per germline, CDR1 SGDLS and CDR2 YYNGEE. CDR3 length: 12 residues. Trimming removed 1 base from V and 6 bases from J, with 7 bases in between. For the CDR3, the DNA is TGTGCCAGCAGCGTACCCCCCGCTGAAGCTTTCTTT. Translation: CASSVPPAEAFF.

The rearrangement uses TRBV4-2 and TRBJ2-1; TRBD2 agrees at 7 bases. Germline loops: CDR1 LGHNA, CDR2 YNFKEQ. V dropped 1 base and J dropped 4; count of bases not matched to a gene: 19. The CDR3 has 20 residues. For the CDR3, the DNA is TGTGCCAGCAGCCAAGGCGTAACGCAGGGATTTGGGGGGGGTTACAATGAGCAGTTCTTC. Translated: CASSQGVTQGFGGGYNEQFF.

The sample holds a few counts of this clone. The chain combines TRBV19 with TRBJ2-1; D may be TRBD2 (6 bases). The germline CDR1 and CDR2 sequences are LNHDA and SQIVND (reference sequence). This CDR3 region has 13 residues. Trimming took 9 bases from V and 8 from J, leaving 17 bases between them. CDR3 sequence reads: CASRQAGTYEQFF. In nucleotides, the CDR3 is TGTGCCAGCAGACAAGCGGGTACCTATGAGCAGTTCTTC.

The rearrangement joins TRBV27 to TRBJ1-1, with D possibly being TRBD1 (6 bases). This CDR3 has 16 residues. CDR1 is MNHEY, CDR2 SMNVEV, per germline (reference sequence). Trimming left V 6 bases short and J 1 base short, with 18 bases between. In DNA form, the CDR3 reads TGTGCCAGCAGCCTCTGGGGGCCCGGACGGAACACTGAAGCTTTCTTT. Its translation: CASSLWGPGRNTEAFF.

V usage is TRBV5-1 and J usage is TRBJ2-2, with a tentative D call TRBD2 (6 bases). The germline V and J ends were trimmed by 0 bases and 9 bases, with 15 bases remaining between them. Germline CDR1 reads SGHRS; CDR2 reads YFSETQ. CDR3 length: 15 amino acids. CDR3 in DNA: TGCGCCAGCAGCTTGGATGGACTAAGTTTAAGGGAGCTGTTTTTT. This encodes CASSLDGLSLRELFF. The complete variable domain, with remaining parts taken from reference TRBV5-1 and TRBJ2-2, reads KAGVTQTPRYLIKTRGQQVTLSCSPISGHRSVSWYQQTPGQGLQFLFEYFSETQRNKGNFPGRFSGRQFSNSRSEMNVSTLELGDSALYLCASSLDGLSLRELFFGEGSRLTVL.

The chain uses TRBV19 and TRBJ2-7, with D tentatively TRBD1 (5 bases). There are 12 residues in the CDR3. Germline CDR1 is LNHDA and CDR2 is SQIVND (reference sequence). Trimming stripped 4 bases from V and 4 bases from J, with 8 bases between. This chain's CDR3 is CASSSQGYEQYF. CDR3 nucleotide sequence: TGTGCCAGTAGTAGTCAGGGTTACGAGCAGTACTTC.

The chain recombines TRBV7-3 with TRBJ2-1, with 9 bases lining up with TRBD2. J lost 7 bases, V lost 1 base, and 5 bases had no gene match. This CDR3 contains 15 residues. Germline CDR1 reads SGHTA; CDR2 reads FQGTGA. The CDR3 loop reads CASSLMGLALNEQFF. CDR3 coding DNA: TGTGCCAGCAGCTTAATGGGACTAGCCCTGAATGAGCAGTTCTTC.

The rearrangement uses TRBV11-2 and TRBJ2-1; possibly TRBD2 for D (5 bases). The V gene's germline CDR1 is SGHAT and CDR2 FQNNGV. CDR3 length: 16 residues. Trimming took off 1 base at V and 0 bases at J, with 10 bases between the two ends. DNA for the CDR3: TGTGCCAGCAGCTTAGCTAGCACAAGCTCCTACAATGAGCAGTTCTTC. This gives the protein CASSLASTSSYNEQFF.

This clone has just one count. The V call is TRBV7-9, the J call TRBJ1-1; TRBD1 matches at 9 bases. Germline assignment: CDR1 SEHNR and CDR2 FQNEAQ (reference sequence). The J segment lost 4 bases and the V segment lost 3 bases, leaving 0 bases of the junction unmatched. There are 13 residues in the CDR3. This CDR3 is CASSLGQGTEAFF. The DNA for the CDR3 is TGTGCCAGCAGCTTGGGACAGGGCACTGAAGCTTTCTTT.

The chain is built from TRBV3-1 (or the pseudogene TRBV3-2) and TRBJ1-2; D gene uncertain. Trimming left V 4 bases short and J 2 bases short, with 11 bases between. The length of the CDR3 is 14 residues. CDR1 LGHDT and CDR2 YNNKEL come from the germline V gene (reference sequence). This CDR3 reads CASSPPTQNYGYTF. Here the CDR3 DNA reads TGTGCCAGCAGCCCACCCACACAAAACTATGGCTACACCTTC.

The chain combines TRBV15 with TRBJ1-2, with 9 nucleotides matching TRBD1. The CDR3 loop spans 15 amino acids. J was trimmed by 9 bases and V by 1 base; bases with no gene match: 9. Germline V CDR1 and CDR2: LNHNV, YYDKDF (reference sequence). In DNA, the CDR3 is TGTGCCACCAGCAGAGGAGGGACAGGGAAAAGCCGCTACACCTTC. Amino acids: CATSRGGTGKSRYTF.